One sample yielded the 21 T cell receptor beta chains listed below, sequenced in a study of glioma-infiltrating T cells after dendritic cell vaccination. Specified time point: after dendritic cell vaccination, including at tumor progression/relapse. The assay was immunoSEQ multiplex PCR, and TCRdb's table has in-frame clones only and misses some. Here the sample spans over 90,000 clones, more than 70% being singletons. Sequences were derived from blood, sampled after dendritic cell vaccination. These receptors were obtained from a human donor with glioblastoma.

Here the CDR3 reads CASSRTSGTPPYEQYF. The DNA for the CDR3 is TGCGCCAGCAGCCGGACTTCCGGGACACCTCCCTACGAGCAGTACTTC. This chain uses TRBV5-1 with TRBJ2-7; D possibly corresponds to TRBD1 (6 bases). Germline CDR1 SGHRS, CDR2 YFSETQ. This CDR3 is built from 16 residues. Trimming left V 4 bases short and J 2 bases short, with 19 bases between.

The V and J genes are TRBV6-5 and TRBJ2-1; no clear D. Per germline, CDR1 MNHEY and CDR2 SVGAGI. This CDR3 has 12 residues. Deletions cut 6 bases from V and 8 bases from J, with 11 bases between. CDR3 DNA: TGTGCCAGCAGCTCTCCCCAGGATGAGCAGTTCTTC. It is translated as CASSSPQDEQFF.

The V gene is TRBV6-5, the J gene TRBJ2-2; D ambiguous. V lost 2 bases, J lost 4 bases, and 5 bases lay in between. CDR1 MNHEY and CDR2 SVGAGI come from the germline V gene. The CDR3 loop spans 13 amino acids. The CDR3 spells CASSYLATGELFF. CDR3 in DNA: TGTGCCAGCAGTTACCTGGCCACCGGGGAGCTGTTTTTT.

Notes on this clone: Its ends do not fully match the called genes, so a read error is possible. The J gene is TRBJ2-7, the V gene TRBV5-8; the match to TRBD1 covers 7 bases. The CDR3 loop spans 15 amino acids. The germline gives CDR1 SGHTS, CDR2 YDEGEE. This chain's CDR3 is CASSLDWTGSNEQYF. Written as DNA, the CDR3 is TGTGCCAGCAGCTTGGATTGGACAGGCTCCAACGAGCAGTACTTC.

The chain recombines TRBV29-1 with TRBJ2-5, with unresolved D. The V gene's germline CDR1 is SQVTM and CDR2 ANQGSEA. The CDR3 totals 12 residues. V was pared by 3 bases and J by 7 bases, with 12 bases between. Here the CDR3 DNA reads TGCAGCGTTGAGGTCCAAGGCGGGACCCAGTACTTC. This translates into CSVEVQGGTQYF. Looking up the rest from reference TRBV29-1 and TRBJ2-5 gives the full variable domain: SAVISQKPSRDICQRGTSLTIQCQVDSQVTMMFWYRQQPGQSLTLIATANQGSEATYESGFVIDKFPISRPNLTFSTLTVSNMSPEDSSIYLCSVEVQGGTQYFGPGTRLLVL.

This clone was found a few times. The CDR3 loop is CASTLTLSGGGNTGELFF. For the CDR3, the DNA is TGTGCCAGCACCCTTACGCTTTCGGGCGGGGGCAACACCGGGGAGCTGTTTTTT. This sequence joins TRBV2 and TRBJ2-2, with a weak D call TRBD2 (7 bases). V was clipped by 7 bases and J by 2 bases, with 23 bases between them. Germline V lookup: CDR1 SNHLY, CDR2 FYNNEI. The CDR3 is 18 residues long.

The gene calls are TRBV28 and TRBJ1-1; D is perhaps TRBD1 (5 bases). The CDR3 is 14 residues long. The ends were cut back, 5 bases at V and 6 bases at J, with 16 bases in the middle. Germline V gives CDR1 MDHEN, CDR2 SYDVKM. Here the CDR3 DNA reads TGTGCCAGCAGTGCGGGGCAAGTTAGGGCTGAAGCTTTCTTT. Translation: CASSAGQVRAEAFF.

This sequence joins TRBV2 and TRBJ1-1; 9 nucleotides agree with TRBD1. The CDR3 extends over 15 amino acids. Germline CDR1 and CDR2: SNHLY and FYNNEI. With V trimmed by 10 bases and J by 2 bases, 11 bases remained unmatched. The CDR3 coding sequence is TGTGCCACCAGGACAGGGGCATATTCCAACACTGAAGCTTTCTTT. Its protein product is CATRTGAYSNTEAFF.

The chain links TRBV18 to TRBJ2-1, with 13 bases fitting TRBD2. CDR3 length: 15 amino acids. Trimming at V came to 3 bases and at J to 13 bases, leaving 9 bases not matched to a gene. Germline-derived CDR1 and CDR2 are KGHSH and LQKENI. CDR3 DNA: TGTGCCAGCTCACCGGGACTAGCGGGACCAGGCGAACAGTTCTTC. It encodes CASSPGLAGPGEQFF. The full variable domain, in which reference TRBV18 and TRBJ2-1 provide the parts outside the CDR3, is NAGVMQNPRHLVRRRGQEARLRCSPMKGHSHVYWYRQLPEEGLKFMVYLQKENIIDESGMPKERFSAEFPKEGPSILRIQQVVRGDSAAYFCASSPGLAGPGEQFFGPGTRLTVL.

The V and J genes are TRBV4-2 and TRBJ2-1, with D unclear. Germline V lookup: CDR1 LGHNA, CDR2 YNFKEQ. The V end lost 0 bases, the J end lost 14 bases, and 23 bases lay between the germline ends. The CDR3 spans 16 residues. The CDR3 sequence: CASSQDLVSSSGLEFF. DNA for the CDR3: TGTGCCAGCAGCCAAGATCTGGTCTCTAGTTCCGGGTTAGAGTTCTTC.

This clone was found once. The V call is TRBV7-9, the J call TRBJ2-2, with D possibly matching TRBD2 (5 bases). Germline values: CDR1 SEHNR, CDR2 FQNEAQ (reference sequence). This CDR3 is built from 14 residues. Trimming removed 2 bases from V and 8 bases from J, with 12 bases in between. The CDR3 nucleotides read TGTGCCAGCAGCTTAATAGCGACGAGGGGGGAGCTGTTTTTT. Amino acids: CASSLIATRGELFF.

This CDR3 reads CASSFSGSLAEQYF. The CDR3 DNA sequence: TGTGCCAGCAGTTTTAGCGGGTCACTGGCCGAGCAGTACTTC. The genes are TRBV27 and TRBJ2-7; 7 bases align to TRBD2. Germline CDR1 is MNHEY and CDR2 is SMNVEV (reference sequence). CDR3 length equals 14 residues. J gave up 6 bases and V 3 bases, and 8 bases lay outside the gene matches.

V is TRBV10-2 and J is TRBJ1-4; 8 positions match TRBD1. CDR1 is WSHSY and CDR2 is SAAADI in the germline V gene. There are 19 residues in the CDR3. The J segment lost 0 bases and the V segment lost 7 bases, leaving 16 bases of the junction unmatched. CDR3 region: CASKGRGTGGIATNEKLFF. DNA of the CDR3: TGCGCCAGCAAGGGCCGCGGGACAGGAGGGATTGCAACTAATGAAAAACTGTTTTTT.

The CDR3 coding sequence is TGTGCCGCCCTAACCGGGGGAGGATCTGGTCAGCAGTTCTTC. Protein sequence: CAALTGGGSGQQFF. The V gene is TRBV6-1, the J gene TRBJ2-1; TRBD2 might be the D (6 bases). CDR3 size: 14 residues. V was cut by 11 bases and J by 11 bases, with 25 bases left in between. Germline-derived CDR1 and CDR2 are MNHNS and SASEGT.

V and J are TRBV6-1 and TRBJ2-1; D gene uncertain. Per germline, CDR1 MNHNS and CDR2 SASEGT. Trimming pared 5 bases from V and 4 bases from J, leaving 3 bases between. This CDR3 is 11 amino acids long. Written as DNA, the CDR3 is TGTGCCAGCAGTATATACAATGAGCAGTTCTTC. It encodes CASSIYNEQFF.

V gene TRBV10-3 combines with J gene TRBJ2-5; tentatively, D is TRBD2 (5 bases). CDR1 is ENHRY and CDR2 is SYGVKD in the germline V gene. V was clipped by 4 bases and J by 2 bases, with 11 bases between them. CDR3 size: 14 residues. CDR3 amino acids: CAISVSGSQETQYF. DNA for the CDR3: TGTGCCATCAGTGTGAGCGGTTCTCAAGAGACCCAGTACTTC.

The chain recombines TRBV10-2 with TRBJ2-5; D uncertain. The DNA end is more similar to TRBJ2-7, so the J call may be wrong. The CDR3 contains 11 residues. The V gene's germline CDR1 is WSHSY and CDR2 SAAADI. CDR3 sequence reads: CASGQSYEQYF. CDR3 in DNA: TGCGCCAGCGGGCAGTCATACGAGCAGTACTTC.

The V call is TRBV5-1, the J call TRBJ1-6; no firm D call. The CDR3 is made up of 14 amino acids. V gave up 0 bases and J gave up 6 bases, with 7 bases separating them. Germline V gene lookup returns CDR1 SGHRS and CDR2 YFSETQ. The CDR3 DNA reads as TGCGCCAGCAGCTTGGGAGGTATTAATTCACCCCTCCACTTT. This gives the protein CASSLGGINSPLHF.

The V call is TRBV2, the J call TRBJ2-7; D gene unclear. The CDR3 length is 12 residues. Germline CDR1 is SNHLY and CDR2 is FYNNEI. Trimming pared 6 bases from V and 3 bases from J, leaving 9 bases between. CDR3 nucleotide sequence: TGTGCCAGCAGGACGACTGTCTACGAGCAGTACTTC. Its protein is CASRTTVYEQYF.

V gene TRBV10-3 combines with J gene TRBJ1-2, with D tentatively TRBD1 (5 bases). Trimming shortened V by 3 bases and J by 9 bases, and 11 bases separated the two germline ends. Germline CDR1 ENHRY, CDR2 SYGVKD. The CDR3 totals 12 residues. In DNA form, the CDR3 reads TGTGCCATCAGTGACTCGGGGGATAGCTACACCTTC. This encodes CAISDSGDSYTF.

The CDR3 DNA reads as TGCGCCAGCAGTCGCCAGGGTAGCAATCAGCCCCAGCATTTT. This encodes CASSRQGSNQPQHF. This rearrangement joins TRBV10-2 to TRBJ1-5; the D gene is possibly TRBD1 (5 bases). This CDR3 is 14 amino acids long. Trimming cost V 5 bases and J 0 bases, with 8 bases left between them. Germline V gives CDR1 WSHSY, CDR2 SAAADI.